The source of this TCR beta chain is a study of T-cell reconstitution after alpha-beta-depleted transplantation in children. The germline V and J ends were trimmed by 6 bases and 6 bases, with 18 bases remaining between them. The CDR3 contains 13 residues. The germline V gene encodes CDR1 SQVTM and CDR2 ANQGSEA. The TCRbeta library incorporated unique molecular identifiers. TCRdb processed the PCR reads anew with MiXCR; each CDR3 protein has one entry. Here the sample spans fewer than 750,000 distinct CDR3 sequences, 25% to 30% being singletons. The specimen comprised PBMCs, sampled before TCRalphabeta/CD19-depleted stem cell transplant. The clonotype was recovered from a boy less than two years old with Wiskott-Aldrich syndrome, due to receive a stem cell transplant. The chain combines TRBV29-1 with TRBJ2-7; perhaps D is TRBD1 or TRBD2 (5 bases each). The CDR3 is CSVGDSVVGEQYF. The DNA of the CDR3 is TGCAGCGTGGGAGACAGTGTGGTAGGCGAGCAGTACTTC.